This T cell receptor beta chain was recorded in a study of tumor and adjacent non-tumor tissue in lung cancer. The overall study: Stage I to III disease affected approximately 11 men and 5 women aged roughly 31 to 76. Each sample yielded a few million productive TCRbeta reads on average.

In regard to this clonotype: What it binds is not known. Likely a read error: the CDR3 ends without its conserved phenylalanine or tryptophan.

Germline V lookup: CDR1 LGHNA, CDR2 YNFKEQ. The CDR3 length is 16 residues. V was pared by 0 bases and J by 4 bases, with 15 bases between. A modified ARM-PCR protocol with three rounds of nested PCR amplified TCRbeta. TCRdb reprocessed the multiplex PCR reads via MiXCR and lists one record per CDR3 protein. This repertoire shows about 79,000 distinct CDR3 sequences, roughly two thirds found once; its top ten account for 8% to 10%. General study findings and limits: TCR diversity was significantly greater in tumor than normal lung tissue. Tumor repertoires had a smaller top 100 clone share than normal lung.

This sample's RNA came from whole unsorted tissue. This chain joins TRBV4-2 and TRBJ1-1, with D unresolved. This sequence originates from a woman between 35 and 50 years old with non-small cell lung cancer. The sample was lung tumor tissue. CDR3 sequence: CASSQDWGGSSTEAFS. CDR3 bases: TGTGCCAGCAGCCAAGATTGGGGTGGATCGTCCACTGAAGCTTTCTCT.